This T cell receptor beta chain stems from a study of T cell responses to AZD1222 COVID-19 vaccine (dated by TCRdb to 2020 to 2022). With respect to the entire study: Because spike-specific TCR depth and breadth did not differ between the two schedules, AZD1222 recipients who got a second dose at roughly 4 weeks were pooled with those who got a second dose at roughly 12 weeks. A total of 230 to 250 trial participants underwent TCR sequencing, of whom about 200 had received two doses of AZD1222 and 26 had received two doses of the MenACWY control vaccine. Trial participants were enrolled by age into subgroups of 18-55, 56-69 and 70-plus years, and around 150, 28 and 57 TCR-sequenced participants, respectively, were included in these subgroups.

Unmatched junction bases come to 4, with V trimmed by 6 bases and J by 11 bases. CDR1 and CDR2 were assigned from the germline V gene as MNHNS and SASEGT. The CDR3 measures 12 amino acids from cysteine to phenylalanine. CDR3 DNA only is kept here, 36 bases in frame from base 1. This specimen's time point label, per the study, means: baseline before first vaccination. Samples from vaccinated people were obtained from the UK trials COV001 and COV002, which included a single-blind randomized controlled phase 2/3 trial of AZD1222 (ChAdOx1 nCoV-19) in healthy adults. For TCRbeta chain sequencing, PBMC samples from trial participants were taken at day 0 and at day 28 after the second dose. Study-level results and caveats: Because no samples from the day 14 peak response were available, repertoires could be characterized only after the peak T cell response. Most participants were white British and females outnumbered males, and the authors suggested that clonal diversity may have been underestimated. CD4 TCRs associated with the vaccine covered the entire spike protein, and the dominant responses were in regions 160-218 and 743-854. Reportedly, almost half of the unique spike-specific TCRs recognized epitopes lying outside the regions that are mutated in the B.1.351 and B.1.1.7 variants. After two AZD1222 doses, both the breadth and the depth of spike-specific TCRs were significantly higher than at day 0 and than in MenACWY recipients. Conclusions about previously exposed vaccinees were limited because only six AZD1222 recipients were SARS-CoV-2 seropositive at baseline. In the small 56-69-year group, the increase in depth fell short of significance, most likely because of low power.

Note on this clone: Its specific antigen is unknown. No much larger clone is present one base from it, and per-base qualities are unavailable.

The CDR3 regions of human TCRbeta chains were subjected to immunosequencing. In the source study's methods: TCRs in the repertoires were matched against a reference library of SARS-CoV-2-specific TCRs that had been generated with the MIRA antigen-specificity platform. Breadth was defined as the fraction of unique TCRs that were SARS-CoV-2-associated, and depth was defined as the fraction of total T cells that were SARS-CoV-2-associated. Using the MIRA data, each spike-specific TCR was assigned both to the spike region to which the TCR was reactive and to a CD4 or CD8 class. Log10-transformed breadth and depth values were compared by one-way ANOVA with Sidak's multiple comparisons tests. TCRdb provides this immuneACCESS table in a form limited to in-frame rearrangements. Some clones are lacking; in checked studies, under half of them reflect an unresolved V gene, and why the rest are absent is not known. V and J calls and clone size are given by that table; D and trimming were obtained from the DNA. This sample lists about 110,000 clones; about 90% were detected once. The top ten clonotypes cover approximately 8% of the sample.

The source material was peripheral blood, sampled on day 0 of AZD1222 vaccination. The source of this sequence is an adult in good health. The chain was built from TRBV6-1 and TRBJ1-6, with 7 bases in between that match TRBD1. The CDR3 reads as follows: CASRGGQAPLHF. The nucleotides are TGTGCCAGCAGGGGAGGACAGGCACCCCTCCACTTT.